Each of the 20 T cell receptor beta chains below was sequenced from the same sample in a study of early T cells in non-severe SARS-CoV-2 infection. One entry per CDR3 protein results from TCRdb running MiXCR on the 5' RACE reads. Of approximately 110,000 distinct CDR3 sequences listed, just under 15% are singletons. The sequencing input was whole blood. The origin of the receptors is an adult who was a healthcare worker with PCR-confirmed SARS-CoV-2 infection or an uninfected control (not recorded which).

This rearrangement joins TRBV4-1 to TRBJ1-2, with D possibly being TRBD1 (6 bases). The CDR3 runs to 16 residues. V was trimmed by 0 bases and J by 8 bases, leaving 19 bases between them. CDR1 is MGHRA, CDR2 YSYEKL, per germline. The CDR3: CASSQEGGAGARGYTF. The CDR3 DNA reads TGCGCCAGCAGCCAAGAGGGGGGCGCGGGAGCTCGGGGCTACACCTTC.

This chain connects TRBV5-1 to TRBJ2-2; D is undetermined. Trimming pared 4 bases from V and 3 bases from J, leaving 4 bases between. Germline V gives CDR1 SGHRS, CDR2 YFSETQ. This CDR3 is built from 12 residues. In DNA form, the CDR3 reads TGCGCCAGCAGCATTTACACCGGGGAGCTGTTTTTT. Its protein product is CASSIYTGELFF.

This clonotype was seen a few times. The chain couples TRBV4-1 to TRBJ1-5; D not certain. V was trimmed by 0 bases and J by 4 bases, leaving 7 bases between them. CDR3 length: 14 amino acids. Germline lookup yields CDR1 MGHRA and CDR2 YSYEKL. The CDR3 loop is CASSQEAVNQPQHF. The DNA for the CDR3 is TGCGCCAGCAGCCAAGAGGCAGTTAATCAGCCCCAGCATTTT.

Concerning this clonotype: Because the CDR3's place on the DNA is in doubt, the DNA is left out and the CDR3 is given as listed by TCRdb. The rearrangement joins TRBV12-3 or TRBV12-4 to TRBJ2-5; the table names TRBD1, a call not compared with the DNA. The CDR3 spans 15 residues, counting both ends. This CDR3 is CANSFFGQIQETQYF.

The chain uses TRBV4-1 and TRBJ2-1, with D possibly TRBD1 on 5 matching bases. CDR1 and CDR2 (germline): MGHRA, YSYEKL. Trimming stripped 7 bases from V and 3 bases from J, with 13 bases between. CDR3 length: 14 residues. The CDR3 loop is CASKDIRNYNEQFF. Here the CDR3 DNA reads TGCGCCAGCAAGGACATACGAAACTACAATGAGCAGTTCTTC.

This CDR3 reads CASRPAGLDGELFF. The CDR3 DNA is TGTGCCAGCAGGCCGGCGGGGCTGGACGGGGAGCTGTTTTTT. The gene calls are TRBV12-3 or TRBV12-4 and TRBJ2-2, with D possibly TRBD2 on 6 matching bases. Trimming pared 6 bases from V and 7 bases from J, leaving 15 bases between. There are 14 residues in the CDR3.

This clonotype was counted at least ten times. This chain joins TRBV5-1 and TRBJ2-7; 8 bases match TRBD1. CDR1 is SGHRS, CDR2 YFSETQ, per germline. V lost 0 bases, J lost 9 bases, and 8 bases stayed unmatched. The CDR3 runs to 14 residues. The CDR3 DNA follows: TGCGCCAGCAGCTTGGGGGGACAGGAGCGGCGGCAGTACTTC. It is translated as CASSLGGQERRQYF. The full variable domain, with the rest looked up from reference TRBV5-1 and TRBJ2-7, is KAGVTQTPRYLIKTRGQQVTLSCSPISGHRSVSWYQQTPGQGLQFLFEYFSETQRNKGNFPGRFSGRQFSNSRSEMNVSTLELGDSALYLCASSLGGQERRQYFGPGTRLTVT.

This sequence joins TRBV12-5 and TRBJ2-3, with 8 bases identical to TRBD1. CDR1 and CDR2 (germline): LGHNT, FRNRAP. This CDR3 comprises 15 residues. Trimming cost V 5 bases and J 2 bases; bases outside gene matches: 6. The CDR3 here is CASGPRGPTTDTQYF. DNA of the CDR3: TGTGCTAGTGGTCCCAGGGGGCCAACCACAGATACGCAGTATTTT.

This clonotype was detected a few times. The V gene is TRBV2, the J gene TRBJ1-2; D is uncertain. V was pared by 4 bases and J by 4 bases, with 13 bases between. This CDR3 is built from 14 residues. Germline V gene data show CDR1 as SNHLY and CDR2 as FYNNEI. CDR3 region: CASSVALTSYGYTF. In DNA, the CDR3 is TGTGCCAGCAGTGTGGCCCTTACATCCTATGGCTACACCTTC. The variable domain in full, with the rest retrieved from reference TRBV2 and TRBJ1-2, is EPEVTQTPSHQVTQMGQEVILRCVPISNHLYFYWYRQILGQKVEFLVSFYNNEISEKSEIFDDQFSVERPDGSNFTLKIRSTKLEDSAMYFCASSVALTSYGYTFGSGTRLTVV.

This clonotype has ten or more counts. V and J are TRBV20-1 and TRBJ2-7; the match to TRBD2 covers 9 bases. Germline-derived CDR1 and CDR2 are DFQATT and SNEGSKA (reference sequence). The CDR3 extends over 13 amino acids. Unmatched junction bases numbered 5, after V lost 6 bases and J lost 2 bases. In nucleotides, the CDR3 is TGCAGTGCATCCGGGACTAGCACCTACGAGCAGTACTTC. Protein: CSASGTSTYEQYF.

DNA for the CDR3: TGTGCCAGCAGCCAAGGTTTAAGGAACACTGAAGCTTTCTTT. Amino acids: CASSQGLRNTEAFF. V usage is TRBV3-1 and J usage is TRBJ1-1; the D is unclear. V lost 1 base and J lost 1, with 7 bases in between. CDR3 size: 14 residues. The germline gives CDR1 LGHDT, CDR2 YNNKEL (reference sequence).

This clonotype has more than one count but fewer than ten. This chain connects TRBV10-1 to TRBJ2-1; D call uncertain. The CDR3 has 13 residues. Trimming shortened V by 0 bases and J by 12 bases, and 12 bases separated the two germline ends. In germline, CDR1 is WNHNN, CDR2 SYGVQD (reference sequence). The CDR3: CASSESQQVGQFF. CDR3 in DNA: TGCGCCAGCAGTGAGTCCCAGCAAGTCGGGCAGTTCTTC.

The chain is built from TRBV30 and TRBJ2-7; the D is unclear. Trimming removed 2 bases at V and 3 bases at J, with 5 bases between. CDR1 is GTSNPN, CDR2 SVGIG, per germline (reference sequence). The CDR3 extends over 11 amino acids. The CDR3 region has the DNA TGTGCCTGGAGTACGGGCTACGAGCAGTACTTC. Translating it yields CAWSTGYEQYF.

The chain combines TRBV12-5 with TRBJ1-1; 7 bases match TRBD1. Per germline, CDR1 LGHNT and CDR2 FRNRAP. This CDR3 has 15 residues. V lost 1 base, J lost 6 bases, and 8 bases stayed unmatched. The chain's CDR3 is CASGLATGMAAEAFF. In DNA, the CDR3 is TGTGCTAGTGGTTTGGCGACAGGGATGGCGGCTGAAGCTTTCTTT.

This clonotype occurred a few times. The rearrangement links TRBV2 to TRBJ1-2; D is possibly TRBD1 (6 bases). This CDR3 is 11 amino acids long. CDR1 is SNHLY, CDR2 FYNNEI, per germline. V shed 5 bases and J shed 8 bases, with 9 bases lying between them. CDR3 in DNA: TGTGCCAGCAGTCGGGGGGGCGGCTACACCTTC. It translates to CASSRGGGYTF.

This chain joins TRBV3-1 and TRBJ2-2; D is uncertain. Trimming took 4 bases from V and 3 from J, leaving 6 bases between them. CDR3 length: 13 amino acids. Germline values: CDR1 LGHDT, CDR2 YNNKEL (reference sequence). The CDR3 coding sequence is TGTGCCAGCAGCCTTTGGGACACCGGGGAGCTGTTTTTT. It encodes CASSLWDTGELFF.

This sequence joins TRBV7-2 and TRBJ2-5; D is perhaps TRBD1 or TRBD2 (5 bases each). Germline CDR1 reads SGHTA; CDR2 reads FQGNSA. V lost 5 bases, J lost 5 bases, and 12 bases lay in between. The CDR3 loop spans 13 amino acids. The CDR3 nucleotides are TGTGCCAGCAGCGCCGGCGAGGGGGAGACCCAGTACTTC. Translating it yields CASSAGEGETQYF.

This sequence joins TRBV20-1 and TRBJ2-5; 7 nucleotides line up with TRBD2. Germline V gene data show CDR1 as DFQATT and CDR2 as SNEGSKA (reference sequence). This CDR3 has 13 residues. V trimming: 1 base; J trimming: 10 bases; junction bases outside the gene matches: 9. CDR3 residues: CSARGERGTIQYF. The CDR3 DNA is TGCAGTGCTAGAGGAGAGCGGGGTACGATCCAGTACTTC.

The table lists this clonotype with a few counts. The chain carries TRBV30 and TRBJ2-7; 7 nucleotides match TRBD1. The CDR3 is 14 residues long. Germline V gene data show CDR1 as GTSNPN and CDR2 as SVGIG (reference sequence). Trimming removed 2 bases from V and 6 bases from J; junction bases left unmatched: 10. CDR3 in DNA: TGTGCCTGGAGTTTTGGGACAGATGCTTCCGAGCAGTACTTC. Its protein product is CAWSFGTDASEQYF. The whole variable domain, remainder taken from reference TRBV30 and TRBJ2-7, is SQTIHQWPATLVQPVGSPLSLECTVEGTSNPNLYWYRQAAGRGLQLLFYSVGIGQISSEVPQNLSASRPQDRQFILSSKKLLLSDSGFYLCAWSFGTDASEQYFGPGTRLTVT.

Of note for this clonotype: This may arise from a read error, as a much more abundant clone is one base away. The chain joins TRBV29-1 to TRBJ1-1; TRBD1 matches at 7 bases. Losses at the gene ends were 7 bases for V and 1 base for J; bases not matched to a gene: 6. This CDR3 has 13 amino acids. From germline, CDR1 is SQVTM and CDR2 ANQGSEA. CDR3 in DNA: TGCAGCGACCTGACAGGGACGAACACTGAAGCTTTCTTT. Translation gives CSDLTGTNTEAFF.